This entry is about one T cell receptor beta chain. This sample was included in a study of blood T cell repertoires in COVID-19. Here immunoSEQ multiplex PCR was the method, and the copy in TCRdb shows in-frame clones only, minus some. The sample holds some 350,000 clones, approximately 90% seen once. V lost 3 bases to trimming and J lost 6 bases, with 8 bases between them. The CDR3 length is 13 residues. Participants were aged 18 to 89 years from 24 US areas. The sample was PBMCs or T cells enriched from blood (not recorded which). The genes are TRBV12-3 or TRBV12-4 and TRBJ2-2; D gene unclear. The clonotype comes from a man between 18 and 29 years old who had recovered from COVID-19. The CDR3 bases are TGTGCCAGCAGTTTTTTGGCCTCCGGGGAGCTGTTTTTT. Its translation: CASSFLASGELFF.